This TCR beta chain was observed in a study of shared clonotypes between healthy human individuals. Assay: immunoSEQ multiplex PCR; the TCRdb copy retains only in-frame clones and omits some. The sample has about 1 million clones, more than 65% seen once. Sequencing was performed on memory CD4+ T cells sorted from blood. Stated subset: CD45RA-negative fraction. The sequence was collected from a man younger than 35 in good health.

The CDR3 spells CASSPIQGAIYEQYF. The CDR3, as DNA: TGTGCCAGCAGCCCCATACAGGGGGCTATCTACGAGCAGTACTTC. This chain joins TRBV11-2 and TRBJ2-7; TRBD1 aligns across 9 bases. V shed 5 bases, J shed 3 bases, and the junction held 8 bases outside the gene matches. Germline CDR1 reads SGHAT; CDR2 reads FQNNGV. This CDR3 has 15 residues.